Sequencing of this T cell receptor beta chain was carried out in a study of siplizumab effects on memory and regulatory T cells. Repertoires were generated with immunoSEQ multiplex PCR, while TCRdb's copy carries only in-frame clones and drops some. Among fewer than 85,000 clones listed, approximately 95% were seen once. Study conclusions and caveats: Naive T cells were seemingly more diverse than memory cells, and major contributions to the alloresponse seemed to be made by them. Phenotypic classification as naive or memory proved unattainable for roughly 75-96% of proliferating CD4+ or CD8+ clones. In controls, about 28% of mappable alloreactive CD4+ clones were Treg-derived on average, versus 68.8% with siplizumab.

For this clone: Its antigen is unknown.

The TCR sequence derives from a human donor in good health. The specimen sequenced was CD8+ T cells sorted from blood.

CDR3 loop: CAISEWEGRSYNEQFF. The CDR3 DNA reads as TGTGCCATCAGTGAGTGGGAGGGGCGCTCCTACAATGAGCAGTTCTTC. This sequence joins TRBV10-3 and TRBJ2-1; TRBD2 agrees at 7 bases. J gave up 0 bases and V 1 base, and 3 bases lay outside the gene matches. This CDR3 has 16 amino acids. Germline assignment: CDR1 ENHRY and CDR2 SYGVKD.